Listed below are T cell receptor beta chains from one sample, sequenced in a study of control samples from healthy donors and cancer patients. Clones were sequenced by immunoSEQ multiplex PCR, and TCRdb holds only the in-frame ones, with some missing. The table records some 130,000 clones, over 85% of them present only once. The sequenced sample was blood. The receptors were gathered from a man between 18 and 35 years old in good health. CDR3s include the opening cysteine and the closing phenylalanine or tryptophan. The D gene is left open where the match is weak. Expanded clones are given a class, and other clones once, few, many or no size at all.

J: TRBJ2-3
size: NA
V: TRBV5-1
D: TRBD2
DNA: TGCGCCAGCAGCTTGGAGGCGGGGGGGCTCCCAGATACGCAGTATTTT
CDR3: CASSLEAGGLPDTQYF

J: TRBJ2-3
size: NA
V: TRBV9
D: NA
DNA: TGTGCCAGCAGCCCCGTCCAAAAACACACAGATACGCAGTATTTT
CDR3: CASSPVQKHTDTQYF

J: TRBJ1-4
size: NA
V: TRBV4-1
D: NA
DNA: TGCGCCAGCAGCCAAGCCAGGGCATTGAATGAAAAACTGTTTTTT
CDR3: CASSQARALNEKLFF

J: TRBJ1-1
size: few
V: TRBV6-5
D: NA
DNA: TGTGCCAGCAGTCGCGAATACAGGGCTACTGAAGCTTTCTTT
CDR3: CASSREYRATEAFF

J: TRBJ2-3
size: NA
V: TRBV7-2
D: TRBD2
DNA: TGTGCCAGCAGCTTAAGTGCTAGCGGGGGTGGAGATACGCAGTATTTT
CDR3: CASSLSASGGGDTQYF

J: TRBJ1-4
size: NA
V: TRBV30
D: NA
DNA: TGTGCCTGGAGTGGGGACGGACGAAAACTGTTTTTT
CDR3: CAWSGDGRKLFF

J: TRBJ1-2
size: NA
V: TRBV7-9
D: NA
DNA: TGTGCCAGCAGCCCCCCTCTCACTCAGAACTATGGCTACACCTTC
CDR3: CASSPPLTQNYGYTF

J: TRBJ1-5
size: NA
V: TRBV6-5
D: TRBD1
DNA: TGTGCCAGCGGGCAGCAGGGGGGCAATCAGCCCCAGCATTTT
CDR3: CASGQQGGNQPQHF

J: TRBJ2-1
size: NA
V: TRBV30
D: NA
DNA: TGTGCCTGGAGGGGGGGGCCCGAGCAGTTCTTC
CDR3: CAWRGGPEQFF

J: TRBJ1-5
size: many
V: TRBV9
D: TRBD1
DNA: TGTGCCAGCAGCGTAGACGGACAGGCCAATCAGCCCCAGCATTTT
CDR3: CASSVDGQANQPQHF

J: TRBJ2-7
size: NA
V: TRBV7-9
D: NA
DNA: TGTGCCAGCAGCTTAGTAGGACCGGACTACGAGCAGTACTTC
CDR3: CASSLVGPDYEQYF

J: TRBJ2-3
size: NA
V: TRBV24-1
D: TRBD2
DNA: TGTGCCACCAGTGATCCGGGGCGGGGGGGCAGCGATACGCAGTATTTT
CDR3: CATSDPGRGGSDTQYF

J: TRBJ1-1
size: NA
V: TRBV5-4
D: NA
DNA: TGTGCCAGCAGCAAGTGGGGTTCAGGGAACACTGAAGCTTTCTTT
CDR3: CASSKWGSGNTEAFF

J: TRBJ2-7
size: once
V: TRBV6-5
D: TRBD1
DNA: TGTGCCAGCAGCAGTATCGGGACAGGGGGTTATGAGCAGTACTTC
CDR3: CASSSIGTGGYEQYF

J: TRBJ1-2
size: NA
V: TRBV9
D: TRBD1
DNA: TGTGCCAGCAAGGGGACAGCAGGTTCCTATGGCTACACCTTC
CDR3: CASKGTAGSYGYTF

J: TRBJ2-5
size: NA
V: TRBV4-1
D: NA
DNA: TGCGCCAGCAGCCAAGTCCAGGTGGACCAAGAGACCCAGTACTTC
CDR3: CASSQVQVDQETQYF

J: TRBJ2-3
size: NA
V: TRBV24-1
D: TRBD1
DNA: TGTGCCACCATCGGGACAGGGAGCACAGATACGCAGTATTTT
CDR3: CATIGTGSTDTQYF

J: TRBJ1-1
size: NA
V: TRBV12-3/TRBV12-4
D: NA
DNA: TGTGCCAGCAGCATGAACACTGAAGCTTTCTTT
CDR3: CASSMNTEAFF

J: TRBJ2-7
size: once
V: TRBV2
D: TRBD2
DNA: TGTGCCAGCAGCCCCCGGGGGGTCTACGAGCAGTACTTC
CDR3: CASSPRGVYEQYF

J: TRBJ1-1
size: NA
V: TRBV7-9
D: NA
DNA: TGTGCCAGCAGCCAAGACAGGTTGGGAGCTTTCTTT
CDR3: CASSQDRLGAFF

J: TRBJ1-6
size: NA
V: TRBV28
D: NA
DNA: TGTGCCAGCAGTTTGTGGGGGAATAATTCACCCCTCCACTTT
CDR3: CASSLWGNNSPLHF

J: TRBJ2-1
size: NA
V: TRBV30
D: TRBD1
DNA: TGTGCCTGGAGTACGGGACAGGGGAACAATGAGCAGTTCTTC
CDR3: CAWSTGQGNNEQFF

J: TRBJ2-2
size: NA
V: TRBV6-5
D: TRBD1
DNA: TGTGCCAGCAGTACGGGACAGGCGAACACCGGGGAGCTGTTTTTT
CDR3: CASSTGQANTGELFF

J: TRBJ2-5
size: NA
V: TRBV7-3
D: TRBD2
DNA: TGTGCCAGCAGCCCGGGGGGGCAGGGCCGAAGGGAGACCCAGTACTTC
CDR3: CASSPGGQGRRETQYF

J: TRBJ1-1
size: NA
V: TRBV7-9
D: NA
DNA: TGTGCCAGCAGTATAACAGGTTACACTGAAGCTTTCTTT
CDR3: CASSITGYTEAFF

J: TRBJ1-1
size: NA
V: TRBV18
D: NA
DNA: TGTGCCAGCTCCTCAATGGACATGAACACTGAAGCTTTCTTT
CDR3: CASSSMDMNTEAFF

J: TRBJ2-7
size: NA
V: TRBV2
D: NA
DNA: TGTGCCAGCAACCCCCAACCGGGTTCGGCCTTGAGGGAGCAGTACTTC
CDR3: CASNPQPGSALREQYF

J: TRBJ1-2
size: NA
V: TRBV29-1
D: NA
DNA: TGCAGCGTCCACTATAGGGACTATGGCTACACCTTC
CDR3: CSVHYRDYGYTF

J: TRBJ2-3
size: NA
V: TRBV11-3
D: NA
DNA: TGTGCCAGCAGCCTCAGCCCGGGAGATACGCAGTATTTT
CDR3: CASSLSPGDTQYF

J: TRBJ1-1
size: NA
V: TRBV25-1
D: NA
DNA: TGTGCCAGCAGCGCTACAGGGTTAAACACTGAAGCTTTCTTT
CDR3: CASSATGLNTEAFF

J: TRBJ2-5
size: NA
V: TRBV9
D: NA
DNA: TGTGCCAGCAGCGCGACCTCCAGGCGTCAAGAGACCCAGTACTTC
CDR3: CASSATSRRQETQYF

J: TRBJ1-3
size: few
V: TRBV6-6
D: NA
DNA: TGTGCCAGCTTCATCGGGGCAGGAAACACCATATATTTT
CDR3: CASFIGAGNTIYF

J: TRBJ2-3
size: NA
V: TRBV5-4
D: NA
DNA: TGTGCCAGCAGCTTGATCGGGGGAGCGGATACGCAGTATTTT
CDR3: CASSLIGGADTQYF

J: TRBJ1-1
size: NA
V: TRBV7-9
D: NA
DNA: TGTGCCAGCAGCTTAGCGAGCGTCGGTGGGTTGGCTTTCTTT
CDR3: CASSLASVGGLAFF

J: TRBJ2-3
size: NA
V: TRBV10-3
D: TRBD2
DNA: TGTGCCATCAGTGGACTAGCGGGGCTAACAGATACGCAGTATTTT
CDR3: CAISGLAGLTDTQYF

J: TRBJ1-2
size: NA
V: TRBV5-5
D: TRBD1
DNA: TGTGCCAGCAGCGGACCGGGACAGAACTATGGCTACACCTTC
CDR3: CASSGPGQNYGYTF

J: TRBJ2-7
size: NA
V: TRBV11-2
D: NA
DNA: TGTGCCAGCAGCTTAGATCTGGGATCCCGAGGGGGCGAGCAGTACTTC
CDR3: CASSLDLGSRGGEQYF

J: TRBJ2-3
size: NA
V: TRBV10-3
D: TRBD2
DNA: TGTGCCATCAGTTCGACTAGCGGGGGGCGTGGAGATACGCAGTATTTT
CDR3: CAISSTSGGRGDTQYF

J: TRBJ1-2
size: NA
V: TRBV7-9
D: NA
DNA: TGTGCCAGCAGCTTAGCGTGGCGGGTCTCTAACTATGGCTACACCTTC
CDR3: CASSLAWRVSNYGYTF

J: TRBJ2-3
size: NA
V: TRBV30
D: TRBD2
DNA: TGTGCCTGGACACTAGCGGGGGGGATGAGCACAGATACGCAGTATTTT
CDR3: CAWTLAGGMSTDTQYF

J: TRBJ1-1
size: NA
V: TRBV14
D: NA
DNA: TGTGCCAGCAGCCAAAGGGTAGCCGCTGAAGCTTTCTTT
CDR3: CASSQRVAAEAFF

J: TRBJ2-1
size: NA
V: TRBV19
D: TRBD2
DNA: TGTGCCAGTAGTATGTCGGGGGGAGCTCGCGCTGAGCAGTTCTTC
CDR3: CASSMSGGARAEQFF

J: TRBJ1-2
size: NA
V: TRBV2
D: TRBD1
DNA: TGTGCCAGCAGTATGACAGGGGATCCCTATGGCTACACCTTC
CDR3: CASSMTGDPYGYTF

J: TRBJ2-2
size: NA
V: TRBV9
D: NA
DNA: TGTGCCAGCAGCGAGGGGGACGGTTGGGCCGGGGAGCTGTTTTTT
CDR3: CASSEGDGWAGELFF

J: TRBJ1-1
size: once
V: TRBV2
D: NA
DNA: TGTGCCAGCAACCCAGCAGGGGACACTGAAGCTTTCTTT
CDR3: CASNPAGDTEAFF

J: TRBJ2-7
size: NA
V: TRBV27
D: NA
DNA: TGTGCCAGCAGTTCAAACCGGGATTCCTACGAGCAGTACTTC
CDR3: CASSSNRDSYEQYF

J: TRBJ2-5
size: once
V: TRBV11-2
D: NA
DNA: TGTGCCAGCAGCTTTTGGGGGCGGCAAGAGACCCAGTACTTC
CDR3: CASSFWGRQETQYF

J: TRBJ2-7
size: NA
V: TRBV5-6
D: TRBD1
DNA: TGTGCCAGCAGCTTGTTCTGGCAGGGGGAGTACGAGCAGTACTTC
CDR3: CASSLFWQGEYEQYF

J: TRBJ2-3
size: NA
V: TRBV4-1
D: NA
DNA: TGCGCCAGCAGCCAAACCGCCTTGGGTACGCAGTATTTT
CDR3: CASSQTALGTQYF

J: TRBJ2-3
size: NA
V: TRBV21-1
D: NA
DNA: TGTGCCAGCAGCAAAGCGCTCGGGACAGGGTGCACAGATACGCAGTATTTT
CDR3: CASSKALGTGCTDTQYF

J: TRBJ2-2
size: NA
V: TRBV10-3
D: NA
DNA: TGTGCCATCAGTGGTACCGGGACACCGAACACCGGGGAGCTGTTTTTT
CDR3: CAISGTGTPNTGELFF

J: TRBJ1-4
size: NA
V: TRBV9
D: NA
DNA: TGTGCCAGCAGCGTAGGGCAGGTTTCAACTAATGAAAAACTGTTTTTT
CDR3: CASSVGQVSTNEKLFF

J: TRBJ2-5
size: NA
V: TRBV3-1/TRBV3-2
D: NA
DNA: TGTGCCAGCAGCCAAAGCAGGCAAGAGACCCAGTACTTC
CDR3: CASSQSRQETQYF

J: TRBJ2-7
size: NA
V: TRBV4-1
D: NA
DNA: TGCGCCAGCAGCCAAGAGGCGGACAGAGGAGGATCCTACGAGCAGTACTTC
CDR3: CASSQEADRGGSYEQYF

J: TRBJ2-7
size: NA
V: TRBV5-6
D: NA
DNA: TGTGCCAGCAGCTCCAGGGGGGAGAATAGGCAGTACTTC
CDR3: CASSSRGENRQYF

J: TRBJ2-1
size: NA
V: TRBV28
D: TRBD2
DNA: TGTGCCAGCTGGACTAGCGGGGGGAATGAGCAGTTCTTC
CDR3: CASWTSGGNEQFF

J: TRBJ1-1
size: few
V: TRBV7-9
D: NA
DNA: TGTGCCAGCAGCTTAGAGACAAGTCAAGCTTTCTTT
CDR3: CASSLETSQAFF

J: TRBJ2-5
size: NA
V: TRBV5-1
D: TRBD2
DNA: TGCGCCAGCAGCTTGGAGTATGGACTAGCGGGGGGATCAGAGACCCAGTACTTC
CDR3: CASSLEYGLAGGSETQYF

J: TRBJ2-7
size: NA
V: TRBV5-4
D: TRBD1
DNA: TGTGCCAGCAGCTCAATAGCCGGGACAGGTGGAATCGAGCAGTACTTC
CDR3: CASSSIAGTGGIEQYF